Following are 32 T cell receptor beta chains from one sample sequenced in a study of blood T cell repertoires in COVID-19. TCRdb's table, derived via immunoSEQ multiplex PCR, lists solely in-frame clones and lacks some. The data contain 260,000 or so clones, 65% to 90% of them seen just once; the ten biggest clones take up around 15%. The sequenced sample was PBMCs or T cells enriched from blood (not recorded which). Receptor source: a man aged 18 to 30 who had recovered from COVID-19.

The chain employs TRBV7-9 and TRBJ1-1, with D perhaps matching TRBD1 (5 bases). The CDR3 has 17 amino acids. CDR1 is SEHNR and CDR2 is FQNEAQ in the germline V gene (reference sequence). Trimming shortened V by 5 bases and J by 0 bases, and 19 bases separated the two germline ends. The DNA of the CDR3 is TGTGCCAGCAGCGCTCCACCTGGGGCACGACTGAACACTGAAGCTTTCTTT. Protein product: CASSAPPGARLNTEAFF.

The V call is TRBV5-1, the J call TRBJ2-1, with 12 bases that match TRBD2. The V gene's germline CDR1 is SGHRS and CDR2 YFSETQ. With V trimmed by 6 bases and J by 5 bases, 12 bases remained unmatched. This CDR3 has 17 residues. The DNA of the CDR3 is TGCGCCAGCAACATCGGGTCAGGGACTAGCGGGCACAATGAGCAGTTCTTC. Its translation: CASNIGSGTSGHNEQFF.

CDR3 nucleotide sequence: TGTGCCAGCAAGGGCAGGGGCACTAATGAAAAACTGTTTTTT. Its translation: CASKGRGTNEKLFF. The chain is built from TRBV28 and TRBJ1-4; tentative D call: TRBD1 (6 bases). Between the trimmed V and J ends, which lost 7 bases and 2 bases, there was a span of 11 bases. This CDR3 is built from 14 residues. Germline CDR1 reads MDHEN; CDR2 reads SYDVKM.

This chain uses TRBV25-1 with TRBJ2-1; D is ambiguous. Germline values: CDR1 MGHDK, CDR2 SYGVNS. CDR3 length equals 13 residues. V was trimmed by 0 bases and J by 5 bases, leaving 5 bases between them. The CDR3: CASSEYRDNEQFF. The CDR3 DNA is TGTGCCAGCAGTGAATATCGGGACAATGAGCAGTTCTTC. The full variable domain, in which reference TRBV25-1 and TRBJ2-1 provide the parts outside the CDR3, is EADIYQTPRYLVIGTGKKITLECSQTMGHDKMYWYQQDPGMELHLIHYSYGVNSTEKGDLSSESTVSRIRTEHFPLTLESARPSHTSQYLCASSEYRDNEQFFGPGTRLTVL.

The CDR3 is CASSQEGTSGKKQYF. CDR3 bases: TGTGCCAGCAGCCAAGAGGGGACTAGCGGGAAAAAGCAGTACTTC. This rearrangement joins TRBV3-1 (or the pseudogene TRBV3-2) to TRBJ2-7; 13 bases map to TRBD2. The CDR3 loop spans 15 amino acids. The V gene end was trimmed by 0 bases and the J gene end by 8 bases; junction bases not matched to a gene: 4. Germline V gene data show CDR1 as LGHDT and CDR2 as YNNKEL (reference sequence).

The CDR3 loop is CASSLKVPRGWETQYF. As DNA, the CDR3 is TGTGCCAGCAGTTTAAAGGTCCCCCGGGGGTGGGAGACCCAGTACTTC. The V and J genes are TRBV27 and TRBJ2-5, with D tentatively TRBD2 (6 bases). Trimming took off 2 bases at V and 5 bases at J, with 18 bases between the two ends. The CDR3 sequence is 16 residues long. Germline assignment: CDR1 MNHEY and CDR2 SMNVEV (reference sequence).

The rearrangement joins TRBV18 to TRBJ1-1; the match to TRBD1 covers 9 bases. CDR1 is KGHSH, CDR2 LQKENI, per germline. With V trimmed by 6 bases and J by 7 bases, 9 bases remained unmatched. The CDR3 covers 14 residues. The CDR3 coding sequence is TGTGCCAGCTCGCCTGAGACAGGGGGTGTTGAAGCTTTCTTT. It codes for CASSPETGGVEAFF.

V gene TRBV6-5 combines with J gene TRBJ1-6, with unresolved D. V was trimmed by 4 bases and J by 3 bases, leaving 7 bases between them. This CDR3 contains 14 residues. Germline V gives CDR1 MNHEY, CDR2 SVGAGI. The CDR3 nucleotides are TGTGCCAGCAGTTTTGGGAGCTATAATTCACCCCTCCACTTT. This sequence encodes CASSFGSYNSPLHF.

The chain recombines TRBV28 with TRBJ1-5; possible D gene TRBD1, 6 bases. The germline V gene has CDR1 MDHEN and CDR2 SYDVKM. The germline V and J ends were trimmed by 1 base and 3 bases, with 13 bases remaining between them. The CDR3 spans 16 residues. CDR3 sequence: CASSLFWGLDNQPQHF. The CDR3 DNA reads as TGTGCCAGCAGTTTATTCTGGGGGCTCGACAATCAGCCCCAGCATTTT.

The V gene is TRBV5-1, the J gene TRBJ2-5; D may be TRBD2 (7 bases). CDR1 and CDR2 (germline): SGHRS, YFSETQ. CDR3 length equals 15 residues. Trimming removed 4 bases from V and 2 bases from J, with 15 bases in between. The CDR3 loop reads CASSGGPGGQETQYF. CDR3 coding DNA: TGCGCCAGCAGCGGGGGGCCGGGGGGACAAGAGACCCAGTACTTC.

The chain couples TRBV6-6 to TRBJ2-1, with TRBD2 matching over 15 bases. This CDR3 region has 20 residues. Germline CDR1 reads MNHNY; CDR2 reads SVGAGI (reference sequence). Trimming took 6 bases from V and 5 from J; bases not matched to a gene: 17. CDR3 sequence reads: CASSPGLAGGQTQFNNEQFF. In nucleotides, the CDR3 is TGTGCCAGCAGCCCCGGACTAGCGGGGGGGCAAACTCAGTTCAACAATGAGCAGTTCTTC.

Only a few counts were recorded for this clone. The germline gene is not matched at one end of the junction; a read error may be the cause. The rearrangement links TRBV12-3 or TRBV12-4 to TRBJ2-1; unclear D gene. CDR3 length: 13 residues. The CDR3 reads CASSLGDYNEQFF. The DNA for the CDR3 is TGTGCCAGCAGCTTAGGAGACTACAATGAGCAGTTCTTC.

The rearrangement joins TRBV25-1 to TRBJ2-5, with TRBD2 matching over 7 bases. This CDR3 is built from 17 residues. Losses at the gene ends were 1 base for V and 2 bases for J; bases not matched to a gene: 10. From germline, CDR1 is MGHDK and CDR2 SYGVNS. DNA for the CDR3: TGTGCCAGCAGTGAATCTGCGCGGGAGTGGAGGCAAGAGACCCAGTACTTC. Its translation is CASSESAREWRQETQYF.

The chain couples TRBV28 to TRBJ2-5; tentatively, D is TRBD2 (5 bases). The CDR3 totals 17 residues. Germline CDR1 MDHEN, CDR2 SYDVKM. V lost 4 bases, J lost 5 bases, and 23 bases lay in between. CDR3: CASSSSLEGLGSETQYF. The CDR3 DNA follows: TGTGCCAGCAGTTCATCCCTCGAGGGCCTGGGGTCGGAGACCCAGTACTTC.

This clone has only a few counts. The chain combines TRBV5-4 with TRBJ2-7; tentatively, D is TRBD1 (5 bases). The CDR3 contains 13 residues. CDR1 is SGHNT and CDR2 is YYREEE in the germline V gene (reference sequence). The V gene lost 4 bases and the J gene lost 4 bases, with 12 bases spanning the gap. CDR3 protein: CASSLGHLYEQYF. The CDR3 DNA reads as TGTGCCAGCAGCCTCGGACATCTTTACGAGCAGTACTTC. Using reference TRBV5-4 and TRBJ2-7 for the parts outside the CDR3, the full variable domain is ETGVTQSPTHLIKTRGQQVTLRCSSQSGHNTVSWYQQALGQGPQFIFQYYREEENGRGNFPPRFSGLQFPNYSSELNVNALELDDSALYLCASSLGHLYEQYFGPGTRLTVT.

The V gene is TRBV5-4, the J gene TRBJ1-2; 7 positions match TRBD1. Trimming at V came to 2 bases and at J to 7 bases, leaving 8 bases not matched to a gene. The CDR3 is 14 residues long. Germline V lookup: CDR1 SGHNT, CDR2 YYREEE (reference sequence). CDR3 in amino acids: CASSFETGYIGYTF. The CDR3 nucleotides read TGTGCCAGCAGCTTTGAGACAGGGTATATTGGCTACACCTTC.

The V gene is TRBV15, the J gene TRBJ2-5; D is unclear. The CDR3 has 13 residues. Germline-derived CDR1 and CDR2 are LNHNV and YYDKDF (reference sequence). V lost 0 bases and J lost 5, with 7 bases in between. In DNA, the CDR3 is TGTGCCACCAGCAGAGACTCGTTTGAGACCCAGTACTTC. Amino acid sequence: CATSRDSFETQYF.

The V and J genes are TRBV12-3 or TRBV12-4 and TRBJ2-3, with D uncertain. The CDR3 length is 11 residues. The V end lost 5 bases, the J end lost 6 bases, and 6 bases lay between the germline ends. CDR3 nucleotides: TGTGCCAGCAGTGCGCCTGATACGCAGTATTTT. Translation: CASSAPDTQYF.

The chain is built from TRBV18 and TRBJ2-3, with 8 bases aligning to TRBD2. The CDR3 contains 19 residues. V shed 0 bases and J 4 bases; nucleotides not matched to a gene: 15. CDR1 is KGHSH and CDR2 is LQKENI in the germline V gene. In nucleotides, the CDR3 is TGTGCCAGCTCACCACCGAGGGTAGCGGGGCCCGCACTGGCAGATACGCAGTATTTT. Its protein is CASSPPRVAGPALADTQYF.

The rearrangement uses TRBV5-1 and TRBJ2-1, with TRBD2 as a possible D gene (5 bases). The germline V gene encodes CDR1 SGHRS and CDR2 YFSETQ. This CDR3 comprises 15 residues. The V gene lost 2 bases and the J gene lost 7 bases, with 16 bases spanning the gap. The CDR3, as DNA: TGCGCCAGCAGCTTTCGCCTAACTAGTGGGAATGAGCAGTTCTTC. Its translation is CASSFRLTSGNEQFF.

The gene calls are TRBV28 and TRBJ2-5; tentatively, D is TRBD1 (5 bases). Trimming removed 1 base at V and 4 bases at J, with 10 bases between. Germline CDR1 reads MDHEN; CDR2 reads SYDVKM. This CDR3 is built from 14 residues. The CDR3 nucleotides are TGTGCCAGCAGTTTATACAGGCTCGGAGAGACCCAGTACTTC. This translates into CASSLYRLGETQYF. The variable domain in full, with the rest retrieved from reference TRBV28 and TRBJ2-5, is DVKVTQSSRYLVKRTGEKVFLECVQDMDHENMFWYRQDPGLGLRLIYFSYDVKMKEKGDIPEGYSVSREKKERFSLILESASTNQTSMYLCASSLYRLGETQYFGPGTRLLVL.

The rearrangement links TRBV30 to TRBJ2-7; D is unresolved. The length of the CDR3 is 14 residues. V was cut by 3 bases and J by 2 bases, with 14 bases left in between. Germline loops: CDR1 GTSNPN, CDR2 SVGIG (reference sequence). The CDR3 DNA is TGTGCCTGGAGCCCAGGTATGTTGGCCTACGAGCAGTACTTC. Amino acid sequence: CAWSPGMLAYEQYF.

This sequence joins TRBV7-6 and TRBJ2-1; no definite D call. The germline CDR1 and CDR2 sequences are SGHVS and FNYEAQ. Trimming shortened V by 5 bases and J by 6 bases, and 17 bases separated the two germline ends. The CDR3 sequence is 15 residues long. The chain's CDR3 is CASSPTSGWSNEQFF. For the CDR3, the DNA is TGTGCCAGCAGCCCGACGTCGGGTTGGAGCAATGAGCAGTTCTTC.

This sequence joins TRBV13 and TRBJ2-5, with 10 bases identical to TRBD2. CDR1 PRHDT and CDR2 FYEKMQ come from the germline V gene (reference sequence). The J segment lost 2 bases and the V segment lost 5 bases, leaving 5 bases of the junction unmatched. The CDR3 totals 15 residues. The CDR3 DNA reads as TGTGCCAGCAGCCCTAGCGGGAGACCACAAGAGACCCAGTACTTC. The encoded protein is CASSPSGRPQETQYF.

The CDR3 DNA sequence: TGTGCCAGCAGTTGGACTATCTCTGGGGCCAACGTCCTGACTTTC. Translated, it gives CASSWTISGANVLTF. The chain has TRBV27 and TRBJ2-6, with D possibly matching TRBD2 (6 bases). This CDR3 region has 15 residues. Trimming stripped 4 bases from V and 0 bases from J, with 7 bases between. The germline V gene has CDR1 MNHEY and CDR2 SMNVEV (reference sequence).

V is TRBV7-9 and J is TRBJ2-1; perhaps TRBD1 as D (6 bases). The CDR3 loop spans 11 amino acids. Germline values: CDR1 SEHNR, CDR2 FQNEAQ (reference sequence). V lost 10 bases to trimming and J lost 6 bases, with 10 bases between them. The CDR3 DNA is TGTGCCACCCAGGGGATCAATGAGCAGTTCTTC. Encoded protein: CATQGINEQFF.

The V gene is TRBV6-1, the J gene TRBJ1-5, with D perhaps TRBD1 (5 bases). Trimming took off 3 bases at V and 5 bases at J, with 11 bases between the two ends. The CDR3 consists of 14 residues. The germline gives CDR1 MNHNS, CDR2 SASEGT. The CDR3 DNA reads as TGTGCCAGCAGTGAGCAGGGAAAGGATCAGCCCCAGCATTTT. Its translation is CASSEQGKDQPQHF.

The CDR3 DNA follows: TGTGCCAGTAGTATCTTAGCGGGAGTTGCAGATACGCAGTATTTT. It yields the protein CASSILAGVADTQYF. This chain uses TRBV19 with TRBJ2-3, with 9 bases aligning to TRBD2. This CDR3 comprises 15 residues. Germline CDR1 LNHDA, CDR2 SQIVND (reference sequence). The junction had 5 bases not matched to a gene; V was cut back by 3 bases and J by 4 bases.

The chain recombines TRBV4-1 with TRBJ1-3, with 8 bases that match TRBD1. After removal of 1 base from V and 3 bases from J, the junction contained 5 bases not matched to a gene. Germline V gene lookup returns CDR1 MGHRA and CDR2 YSYEKL. The length of the CDR3 is 16 residues. Here the CDR3 reads CASSQVQGAGGNTIYF. In DNA, the CDR3 is TGCGCCAGCAGCCAAGTCCAGGGGGCAGGTGGAAACACCATATATTTT.

The CDR3 nucleotides are TGTGCCATCAGTGAGCCCAATAGGGGCAACCCTAATGGGGCTGGAAACACCATATATTTT. It is translated as CAISEPNRGNPNGAGNTIYF. The chain combines TRBV10-3 with TRBJ1-3; tentative D call: TRBD1 (5 bases). This CDR3 is built from 20 residues. V lost 2 bases and J lost 2, with 25 bases in between. Germline CDR1 ENHRY, CDR2 SYGVKD.

CDR3 nucleotides: TGTGCCAGCAGTGCCGGGACAGGGATTAGCAATCAGCCCCAGCATTTT. Translating it yields CASSAGTGISNQPQHF. The rearrangement uses TRBV25-1 and TRBJ1-5; TRBD1 matches 9 bases. Germline V gene data show CDR1 as MGHDK and CDR2 as SYGVNS. The trim removed 4 bases at V and 0 bases at J, leaving 4 bases unmatched. The CDR3 consists of 16 residues. The complete variable domain, with remaining parts taken from reference TRBV25-1 and TRBJ1-5, reads EADIYQTPRYLVIGTGKKITLECSQTMGHDKMYWYQQDPGMELHLIHYSYGVNSTEKGDLSSESTVSRIRTEHFPLTLESARPSHTSQYLCASSAGTGISNQPQHFGDGTRLSIL.

The gene calls are TRBV10-3 and TRBJ1-1; no clear D gene. The V and J ends lost 4 bases and 6 bases respectively, with 12 bases between them. There are 13 residues in the CDR3. From germline, CDR1 is ENHRY and CDR2 SYGVKD. The CDR3 DNA reads as TGTGCCATCAGTGCGGGAAGGGAAGCTGAAGCTTTCTTT. Residues: CAISAGREAEAFF.